These 16 T cell receptor beta chains originate from one sample sequenced in a study of spatial heterogeneity in lung cancer. Time point denoted: blood at routine non-recurrence follow-up after resection. Tumor, nontumor lung or frozen PBMC supplied whole RNA, sequenced without sorting. TCRdb re-analysed the 5' RACE reads in MiXCR, keeping a single row per CDR3 protein. The sample contains 25,000 to 30,000 distinct CDR3 sequences, 6% of which appear only once. The specimen was PBMCs, collected at follow-up. Every receptor here comes from a male donor with early-stage non-small cell lung cancer.

This clonotype was picked up many times. V usage is TRBV12-3 or TRBV12-4 and J usage is TRBJ2-5; TRBD2 might be the D (6 bases). V gave up 0 bases and J gave up 4 bases, with 12 bases separating them. The CDR3 spans 15 residues. CDR3 loop: CASSLARRAGETQYF. In DNA, the CDR3 is TGTGCCAGCAGTTTAGCGCGGAGGGCTGGAGAGACCCAGTACTTC.

This clonotype has at least ten counts. The CDR3 loop is CASSPRGASQDTQYF. The CDR3 coding sequence is TGTGCCAGCTCACCCCGGGGGGCCTCCCAAGATACGCAGTATTTT. This rearrangement joins TRBV18 to TRBJ2-3; a weak D match, TRBD2 (7 bases). The CDR3 extends over 15 amino acids. With 3 bases removed from V and 5 bases from J, the gap between germline ends came to 15 bases. Germline CDR1 and CDR2: KGHSH and LQKENI.

In its sample, this clonotype was seen many times. The chain carries TRBV9 and TRBJ2-2; D is possibly TRBD1 or TRBD2 (5 bases each). V was pared by 3 bases and J by 5 bases, with 17 bases between. The CDR3 consists of 16 residues. Germline CDR1 SGDLS, CDR2 YYNGEE. The CDR3 DNA is TGTGCCAGCAGCGATACGGGGCTGGGAAGAACCGGGGAGCTGTTTTTT. Protein product: CASSDTGLGRTGELFF.

This clonotype was seen many times. The V gene is TRBV2, the J gene TRBJ1-5; D possibly corresponds to TRBD1 (5 bases). Germline loops: CDR1 SNHLY, CDR2 FYNNEI. Trimming took 6 bases from V and 6 from J, leaving 12 bases between them. The CDR3 has 13 residues. This chain's CDR3 is CASSPQGPQPQHF. The CDR3 DNA is TGTGCCAGCAGCCCGCAGGGACCTCAGCCCCAGCATTTT.

This clonotype has a count of ten or more. V gene TRBV28 combines with J gene TRBJ1-1; 8 bases agree with TRBD1. The CDR3 length is 16 residues. Germline V CDR1 and CDR2: MDHEN, SYDVKM. The trim removed 1 base at V and 4 bases at J, leaving 8 bases unmatched. The DNA of the CDR3 is TGTGCCAGCAGTTTATCGGCAGGGGGCAAGGGCACTGAAGCTTTCTTT. This translates into CASSLSAGGKGTEAFF.

This clonotype occurred many times. The V and J genes are TRBV4-3 and TRBJ2-7; D tentatively reads TRBD1 or TRBD2 (6 bases each). With 0 bases removed from V and 2 bases from J, the gap between germline ends came to 14 bases. The CDR3 runs to 16 residues. The germline V gene has CDR1 LGHNA and CDR2 YSLEER. Here the CDR3 reads CASSQDLRGGTYEQYF. CDR3 coding DNA: TGCGCCAGCAGCCAAGACTTGAGAGGGGGGACCTACGAGCAGTACTTC.

This clonotype appeared a few times. The chain combines TRBV7-2 with TRBJ2-3; D possibly matches TRBD1 or TRBD2 (6 bases each). This CDR3 has 14 residues. Germline V gene lookup returns CDR1 SGHTA and CDR2 FQGNSA. V lost 6 bases to trimming and J lost 3 bases, with 13 bases between them. As DNA, the CDR3 is TGTGCCAGCAGTTGGGGGGCCGGGACAGATACGCAGTATTTT. Its translation: CASSWGAGTDTQYF.

The table lists this clonotype with many counts. The chain combines TRBV6-1 with TRBJ2-4, with 7 bases identical to TRBD1. In germline, CDR1 is MNHNS, CDR2 SASEGT. The J segment lost 8 bases and the V segment lost 11 bases, leaving 12 bases of the junction unmatched. The CDR3 totals 13 residues. The chain's CDR3 is CAVGRGQAHIQYF. The CDR3 DNA reads as TGTGCCGTCGGAAGGGGGCAGGCTCACATTCAGTACTTC.

The rearrangement uses TRBV7-9 and TRBJ1-2, with D uncertain. V shed 5 bases and J shed 6 bases, with 13 bases lying between them. The CDR3 has 13 amino acids. Germline V CDR1 and CDR2: SEHNR, FQNEAQ (reference sequence). In nucleotides, the CDR3 is TGTGCCAGCAGCGCCCGACGCCAGAATGGCTACACCTTC. This encodes CASSARRQNGYTF.

This clonotype was observed a handful of times. The genes are TRBV20-1 and TRBJ1-2, with TRBD1 identical over 7 bases. V lost 1 base, J lost 5 bases, and 7 bases stayed unmatched. Germline loops: CDR1 DFQATT, CDR2 SNEGSKA (reference sequence). The CDR3 consists of 14 residues. In DNA, the CDR3 is TGCAGTGCTAGAGGCGCCGGGACAGAGTATGGCTACACCTTC. Translating it yields CSARGAGTEYGYTF.

This clonotype was seen a few times. This chain connects TRBV19 to TRBJ2-4; TRBD1 agrees at 7 bases. V shed 5 bases, J shed 5 bases, and the junction held 6 bases outside the gene matches. The CDR3 sequence is 14 residues long. CDR1 LNHDA and CDR2 SQIVND come from the germline V gene (reference sequence). CDR3 DNA: TGTGCCAGTAGTTACAGGGGTGGAGAAAACATTCAGTACTTC. This gives the protein CASSYRGGENIQYF.

The table lists this clonotype with many counts. CDR3 amino acids: CASSLGTGGNTIYF. The CDR3 DNA reads as TGCGCCAGCAGCTTGGGGACAGGAGGAAACACCATATATTTT. The chain uses TRBV5-1 and TRBJ1-3; 7 bases map to TRBD1. This CDR3 spans 14 amino acids. The germline CDR1 and CDR2 sequences are SGHRS and YFSETQ. J was trimmed by 4 bases and V by 0 bases; bases with no gene match: 1.

This clonotype has ten or more counts. V and J are TRBV20-1 and TRBJ1-5; 7 nucleotides agree with TRBD1. The germline gives CDR1 DFQATT, CDR2 SNEGSKA (reference sequence). V lost 5 bases and J lost 5; bases outside the gene matches: 15. CDR3 length: 16 residues. The CDR3 region is CSALLTGNRGYQPQHF. The CDR3 DNA sequence: TGCAGTGCTCTTCTGACAGGGAACAGGGGTTATCAGCCCCAGCATTTT.

At least ten counts were recorded for this clonotype. CDR3 nucleotides: TGCGCCAGCACCCCGAGGGGCAGGGCCGACACAGATACGCAGTATTTT. Protein: CASTPRGRADTDTQYF. The V and J genes are TRBV4-1 and TRBJ2-3, with D tentatively TRBD1 or TRBD2 (5 bases each). The germline gives CDR1 MGHRA, CDR2 YSYEKL. Deletions cut 7 bases from V and 2 bases from J, with 19 bases between. The CDR3 loop spans 16 amino acids.

This clonotype has only a few counts. The rearrangement uses TRBV20-1 and TRBJ2-3; 7 bases are shared with TRBD2. The CDR3 totals 13 residues. Trimming removed 4 bases from V and 6 bases from J; junction bases left unmatched: 7. The germline gives CDR1 DFQATT, CDR2 SNEGSKA (reference sequence). CDR3 nucleotides: TGCAGTGCTAAGGGAGCGGGGTCGGATACGCAGTATTTT. Amino acids: CSAKGAGSDTQYF.

This clonotype showed up just a few times. The V gene is TRBV20-1, the J gene TRBJ1-4; D gene unclear. Trimming cost V 3 bases and J 8 bases, with 13 bases left between them. The germline V gene encodes CDR1 DFQATT and CDR2 SNEGSKA (reference sequence). The CDR3 is 13 residues long. The CDR3 loop reads CSASLARREKLFF. CDR3 in DNA: TGCAGTGCTAGTTTGGCCAGGAGGGAAAAACTGTTTTTT.